This is a list of T cell receptor beta chains from one sample in a study of neurological immune-mediated disorders. TCRdb redid the calling of the 5' RACE reads with MiXCR, one entry per CDR3 protein. This sample has roughly 74,000 distinct CDR3 sequences, with around 5.5% found just once. Input material: PBMCs. These receptors all stem from a man aged 18 to 30 with multiple sclerosis. Both conserved end residues are part of each CDR3. The D gene is left open where the match is weak. Where a row states a size, it is once, few, many or the class of an expanded clone; other rows omit it.

- TRBJ2-2 TRBV12-3/TRBV12-4 - TGTGCCAGCAGTTTATGGGGGAGTAACACCGGGGAGCTGTTTTTT CASSLWGSNTGELFF
many TRBJ1-5 TRBV20-1 - TGCAGTGCTAGCCCCCATAGCAATCAGCCCCAGCATTTT CSASPHSNQPQHF
many TRBJ2-5 TRBV10-3 TRBD2 TGTGCCATCAGTGAGTCTGGCAGCGGGAGTAGTAAGACCCAGTACTTC CAISESGSGSSKTQYF
many TRBJ2-1 TRBV6-6 - TGTGCCAGCAGAAAGACAGGCTCGGTCCTCTCCTACAATGAGCAGTTCTTC CASRKTGSVLSYNEQFF
many TRBJ2-3 TRBV27 TRBD2 TGTGCCAGCAGTACAATAGCGGGAGAGACGCAGTATTTT CASSTIAGETQYF
many TRBJ2-1 TRBV24-1 - TGTGCCACCAGTGATTTGAACAGGGAAAACAATGAGCAGTTCTTC CATSDLNRENNEQFF
many TRBJ2-2 TRBV7-9 TRBD2 TGTGCCAGCGGGGAGGGTGTCGCCGGGGAGCTGTTTTTT CASGEGVAGELFF
many TRBJ1-5 TRBV6-1 - TGTGCCAGCAGTGTCTGGCACGCGGAGGATCAGCCCCAGCATTTT CASSVWHAEDQPQHF
many TRBJ2-7 TRBV10-1 TRBD1 TGCGCCAGGGTGATAACAGGGGGCTTCTACGAGCAGTACTTC CARVITGGFYEQYF
many TRBJ1-5 TRBV11-2 TRBD1 TGTGCCAGCACTCCAGAACGGGACAGGGCCCCGGGGTACCAGCCCCAGCATTTT CASTPERDRAPGYQPQHF
many TRBJ2-1 TRBV12-3/TRBV12-4 - TGTGCCAGCAGTCCCAGATACGGGGGCGGGGGACGAAATGAGCAGTTCTTC CASSPRYGGGGRNEQFF
many TRBJ1-1 TRBV20-1 - TGCAGTGCTAGAGTGGTCGGGAACACTGAAGCTTTCTTT CSARVVGNTEAFF
many TRBJ1-2 TRBV27 - TGTGCCAGCAGTCCGACTCGGGTTTTGCGTGGCTACACCTTC CASSPTRVLRGYTF
many TRBJ1-6 TRBV5-1 - TGCGCCAGCAGCGGCGCAGGGAGTAGCGGCAATTCACCCCTCAACTTT CASSGAGSSGNSPLNF
many TRBJ1-1 TRBV7-3 - TGTGCCAGCAGCCTACAGGGAGTTGGCACTGAAGCTTTCTTT CASSLQGVGTEAFF
few TRBJ2-7 TRBV20-1 - TGCAGTGCTAGCGTCGCGACAGGAATCTACGAGCAGTACTTC CSASVATGIYEQYF
many TRBJ1-6 TRBV25-1 TRBD1 TGTGCCAGCAGTGTTACAGGGGATAATTCACCCCTCCACTTT CASSVTGDNSPLHF
many TRBJ1-3 TRBV6-5 TRBD1 TGTGCCAGCAGTCGGGGACAGGGATCGTACACCATATATTTT CASSRGQGSYTIYF
many TRBJ1-2 TRBV7-2 - TGTGCCAGCAGCTTAGGACGGGGCTATGGCTACACCTTC CASSLGRGYGYTF
- TRBJ2-1 TRBV7-6 TRBD1 TGTGCCAGCAGCTTTCCGGGACAGGGGGTCAATGAGCAGTTCTTC CASSFPGQGVNEQFF
- TRBJ2-2 TRBV7-7 - TGTGCCAGCAGCCCAGTCCGGGGTGGCGGGGAGCTGTTTTTT CASSPVRGGGELFF
many TRBJ2-1 TRBV20-1 - TGCAGTGCTCCTAGCAGCAATGAGCAGTTCTTC CSAPSSNEQFF
many TRBJ1-1 TRBV20-1 TRBD1 TGCAGTGCGACCGGGACAGACAACACTGAAGCTTTCTTT CSATGTDNTEAFF
many TRBJ2-7 TRBV5-1 TRBD1 TGCGCCAGCAGCTTGACAGGGGACCACTACGAGCAGTACTTC CASSLTGDHYEQYF
many TRBJ2-7 TRBV29-1 - TGCAGCGTCCAACAGGGTAATGAGCAGTACTTC CSVQQGNEQYF
many TRBJ2-7 TRBV9 TRBD2 TGTGCCAGCAGCGTAGCTACCGGGACTAGCGGGAATCACGAGCAGTACTTC CASSVATGTSGNHEQYF
many TRBJ2-3 TRBV6-6 - TGTGCCAGCAGTTACGTGGCAGGGAACACAGATACGCAGTATTTT CASSYVAGNTDTQYF